There are a few counts of the clone carrying this T cell receptor beta chain. This record comes from a study of CD8 T cells in Susac syndrome. The RNA, about 0.5 to 1 ug, was put through reverse transcription using random hexamers. One entry per CDR3 protein, called by TCRdb with MiXCR from the immunoSEQ multiplex PCR reads. This sample has 250,000 to 350,000 distinct CDR3 sequences, with about 91% found just once. The germline V and J ends were trimmed by 5 bases and 2 bases, with 12 bases remaining between them. Germline V gives CDR1 SNHLY, CDR2 FYNNEI. The CDR3 has 15 amino acids. From blood CD8+ and CD4+ T cells, the TCR beta chain was sequenced.

This receptor was taken from a human donor with multiple sclerosis. Sequenced input: CD4+ T cells from PBMCs. The chain joins TRBV2 to TRBJ2-2; D possibly uses TRBD1 or TRBD2 (6 bases each). CDR3 region: CASSLGGINTGELFF. In nucleotides, the CDR3 is TGTGCCAGCAGTCTAGGGGGGATTAACACCGGGGAGCTGTTTTTT.